Each of the 27 T cell receptor beta chains below was sequenced from the same sample in a study of T-cell memory formation after mild COVID-19. TCRdb recomputed calls from the 5' RACE reads with MiXCR, one row per CDR3 protein. The sample holds fewer than 350,000 distinct CDR3 sequences; 14% are singletons and the top ten take roughly a fifth. The sequenced material came from PBMCs or a T cell subset sorted from them (not recorded which). The source is a man between 18 and 29 years old who had mild COVID-19 (a few samples of this study predate the infection). Cell type and time point are not known.

This clonotype has ten or more counts. The chain is built from TRBV5-1 and TRBJ2-7; no clear D. V lost 4 bases and J 0 bases, leaving 11 bases between the germline ends. Germline V gives CDR1 SGHRS, CDR2 YFSETQ. The CDR3 covers 14 residues. The CDR3 nucleotides are TGCGCCAGCAGCGGTTCCAGTCCCTCCTACGAGCAGTACTTC. The encoded protein is CASSGSSPSYEQYF.

This clonotype occurred a few times. The rearrangement joins TRBV6-5 to TRBJ1-4; a possible D gene is TRBD1 (5 bases). Germline-derived CDR1 and CDR2 are MNHEY and SVGAGI. This CDR3 is 14 amino acids long. V lost 6 bases and J 4 bases, leaving 12 bases between the germline ends. The CDR3 coding sequence is TGTGCCAGCAGGATTGACAGAAGTAATGAAAAACTGTTTTTT. Its protein product is CASRIDRSNEKLFF.

This clonotype has more than one count but fewer than ten. The chain carries TRBV20-1 and TRBJ1-2; D remains ambiguous. The ends were cut back, 5 bases at V and 8 bases at J, with 21 bases in the middle. The CDR3 covers 14 residues. The germline gives CDR1 DFQATT, CDR2 SNEGSKA (reference sequence). CDR3 coding DNA: TGCAGTGCTGGCTTTCGGGCCGCTTTTAGAGGCTACACCTTC. Amino acids: CSAGFRAAFRGYTF.

The chain employs TRBV20-1 and TRBJ2-1, with 11 positions matching TRBD2. Germline values: CDR1 DFQATT, CDR2 SNEGSKA (reference sequence). Trimming cost V 0 bases and J 6 bases; bases outside gene matches: 4. The CDR3 extends over 15 amino acids. The DNA of the CDR3 is TGCAGTGCTAGAGACCGACTAGCGGGGATCAATGAGCAGTTCTTC. Amino acid sequence: CSARDRLAGINEQFF.

This clonotype was observed a few times. The chain carries TRBV2 and TRBJ2-3; 8 nucleotides agree with TRBD2. Per germline, CDR1 SNHLY and CDR2 FYNNEI. The CDR3 sequence is 14 residues long. The V and J ends lost 6 bases and 3 bases, in that order; junction bases with no gene match: 5. The CDR3 region is CASRTTGGTDTQYF. The CDR3 coding sequence is TGTGCCAGCAGAACAACGGGGGGGACAGATACGCAGTATTTT.

The V gene is TRBV4-2, the J gene TRBJ1-3, with D tentatively TRBD1 (5 bases). The CDR3 length is 16 residues. The germline V gene has CDR1 LGHNA and CDR2 YNFKEQ. Trimming cost V 1 base and J 4 bases, with 14 bases left between them. In nucleotides, the CDR3 is TGTGCCAGCAGCCAAGGTGTACGCGGGGCGGGAAACACCATATATTTT. Translating it yields CASSQGVRGAGNTIYF.

This chain joins TRBV4-2 and TRBJ2-1; 14 bases line up with TRBD2. Unmatched junction bases numbered 12, after V lost 5 bases and J lost 9 bases. CDR1 is LGHNA and CDR2 is YNFKEQ in the germline V gene. This CDR3 has 17 residues. The CDR3 is CASSSLGLAGGLGEQFF. The CDR3 DNA sequence: TGTGCCAGCAGCTCGCTAGGACTAGCGGGGGGCCTAGGTGAGCAGTTCTTC.

The V gene is TRBV20-1, the J gene TRBJ2-3; 13 nucleotides align to TRBD2. V trimming: 6 bases; J trimming: 4 bases; junction bases outside the gene matches: 1. Germline V CDR1 and CDR2: DFQATT, SNEGSKA (reference sequence). The CDR3 is 13 amino acids. The CDR3 loop reads CSAGTSGADTQYF. DNA of the CDR3: TGCAGTGCGGGGACTAGCGGGGCAGATACGCAGTATTTT.

This chain links TRBV3-1 with TRBJ2-7; maybe TRBD1 (5 bases). The V end lost 4 bases, the J end lost 1 base, and 14 bases lay between the germline ends. The CDR3 consists of 15 residues. CDR1 LGHDT and CDR2 YNNKEL come from the germline V gene (reference sequence). Written as DNA, the CDR3 is TGTGCCAGCAGCCTTCCGCAGGGCAAGTCCTACGAGCAGTACTTC. It codes for CASSLPQGKSYEQYF.

The rearrangement uses TRBV28 and TRBJ2-5; a weak D match, TRBD1 (6 bases). Germline CDR1 MDHEN, CDR2 SYDVKM. Trimming left V 7 bases short and J 6 bases short, with 24 bases between. The CDR3 is 16 residues long. CDR3 DNA sequence: TGTGCCAGCAACCTCCCGACAGGTTCCGGGCCAAAGACCCAGTACTTC. Amino acid sequence: CASNLPTGSGPKTQYF.

This clonotype was counted a single time. The chain has TRBV7-3 and TRBJ2-1; 12 bases are shared with TRBD2. The CDR3 runs to 16 residues. Trimming cost V 5 bases and J 3 bases; bases outside gene matches: 5. Germline V gene lookup returns CDR1 SGHTA and CDR2 FQGTGA. DNA for the CDR3: TGTGCCAGCAGCCCAAGGACTAGCGGGGACTACAATGAGCAGTTCTTC. This codes for CASSPRTSGDYNEQFF.

This clonotype was seen a handful of times. The rearrangement joins TRBV12-3 or TRBV12-4 to TRBJ2-5; D gene unclear. This CDR3 contains 12 residues. Deletions cut 7 bases from V and 7 bases from J, with 13 bases between. The CDR3 here is CASTDTVGTQYF. DNA of the CDR3: TGTGCCAGCACCGACACAGTGGGGACCCAGTACTTC.

This clonotype was counted many times. The rearrangement joins TRBV6-5 to TRBJ2-1; 7 bases fit TRBD2. This CDR3 comprises 15 residues. Trimming removed 6 bases from V and 7 bases from J; junction bases left unmatched: 12. The germline gives CDR1 MNHEY, CDR2 SVGAGI. CDR3 sequence reads: CASSPTSDAWNEQFF. For the CDR3, the DNA is TGTGCCAGCAGCCCCACTAGCGACGCGTGGAATGAGCAGTTCTTC.

A few counts support this clonotype. This may stem from a read error, because a much larger clone lies one nucleotide away. The V gene is TRBV4-1, the J gene TRBJ2-1; D remains ambiguous. With 1 base removed from V and 5 bases from J, the gap between germline ends came to 6 bases. The CDR3 covers 13 residues. The germline V gene encodes CDR1 MGHRA and CDR2 YSYEKL. DNA for the CDR3: TGCGCCAGCAGCCAAGTTTGGGACAATGAGCAGTTCTTC. It is translated as CASSQVWDNEQFF.

Ten or more counts support this clonotype. The chain is built from TRBV24-1 and TRBJ2-3; no clear D. The V gene's germline CDR1 is KGHDR and CDR2 SFDVKD. This CDR3 region has 16 residues. Trimming stripped 4 bases from V and 5 bases from J, with 18 bases between. The chain's CDR3 is CATSDNLGGSGDTQYF. The CDR3 DNA follows: TGTGCCACCAGTGACAATCTAGGTGGGTCGGGAGATACGCAGTATTTT.

The chain has TRBV11-2 and TRBJ2-3, with 9 positions matching TRBD2. Germline V gene data show CDR1 as SGHAT and CDR2 as FQNNGV. Trimming cost V 5 bases and J 2 bases; bases outside gene matches: 8. The CDR3 is made up of 16 amino acids. This CDR3 reads CASSVSGGTSTDTQYF. The CDR3 DNA follows: TGTGCCAGCAGCGTAAGCGGGGGGACATCCACAGATACGCAGTATTTT.

The chain combines TRBV6-5 with TRBJ2-3; D possibly matches TRBD1 or TRBD2 (5 bases each). Trimming removed 2 bases at V and 1 base at J, with 10 bases between. The CDR3 totals 15 residues. CDR1 and CDR2 (germline): MNHEY, SVGAGI. The CDR3 is CASSYDSGRTDTQYF. Here the CDR3 DNA reads TGTGCCAGCAGTTACGACAGCGGTCGCACAGATACGCAGTATTTT.

The chain uses TRBV29-1 and TRBJ2-1, with TRBD2 as a possible D gene (5 bases). The CDR3 contains 10 residues. Trimming removed 4 bases at V and 9 bases at J, with 7 bases between. In germline, CDR1 is SQVTM, CDR2 ANQGSEA. CDR3 residues: CSVVRGEQFF. CDR3 DNA: TGCAGCGTTGTACGGGGTGAGCAGTTCTTC.

This clonotype was observed a handful of times. This chain joins TRBV12-5 and TRBJ2-7; 7 bases map to TRBD1. The CDR3 sequence is 14 residues long. Trimming removed 7 bases from V and 2 bases from J; junction bases left unmatched: 8. Germline lookup yields CDR1 LGHNT and CDR2 FRNRAP. As DNA, the CDR3 is TGTGCTAGTGAGGAGGAGACAGGGACCTACGAGCAGTACTTC. Its protein is CASEEETGTYEQYF. The whole variable domain, filled in from reference TRBV12-5 and TRBJ2-7, reads DARVTQTPRHKVTEMGQEVTMRCQPILGHNTVFWYRQTMMQGLELLAYFRNRAPLDDSGMPKDRFSAEMPDATLATLKIQPSEPRDSAVYFCASEEETGTYEQYFGPGTRLTVT.

The chain couples TRBV7-8 to TRBJ2-5; perhaps D is TRBD1 or TRBD2 (5 bases each). Germline V CDR1 and CDR2: SGHVS, FQNEAQ. This CDR3 has 14 amino acids. The ends were cut back, 4 bases at V and 5 bases at J, with 14 bases in the middle. For the CDR3, the DNA is TGTGCCAGCAGCTCGGGGCTGGGGTTGGAGACCCAGTACTTC. It codes for CASSSGLGLETQYF.

The genes are TRBV7-2 and TRBJ2-3; D possibly corresponds to TRBD1 (6 bases). CDR3 length: 14 amino acids. CDR1 SGHTA and CDR2 FQGNSA come from the germline V gene. Trimming took 7 bases from V and 3 from J, leaving 14 bases between them. The CDR3 loop reads CASTFWTATDTQYF. The CDR3 nucleotides read TGTGCCAGCACCTTTTGGACAGCTACAGATACGCAGTATTTT.

This clonotype was counted a few times. The chain combines TRBV7-9 with TRBJ2-3, with 8 positions matching TRBD2. Germline V gives CDR1 SEHNR, CDR2 FQNEAQ (reference sequence). This CDR3 has 17 amino acids. Trimming took 5 bases from V and 6 from J; bases not matched to a gene: 16. CDR3 protein: CASSGRPGLELWDTQYF. CDR3 in DNA: TGTGCCAGCAGCGGACGACCGGGACTAGAGTTATGGGATACGCAGTATTTT.

This clonotype was observed at least ten times. The chain carries TRBV7-3 and TRBJ2-5; maybe TRBD2 (6 bases). Germline V gene data show CDR1 as SGHTA and CDR2 as FQGTGA. The CDR3 spans 13 residues. With 2 bases removed from V and 4 bases from J, the gap between germline ends came to 8 bases. This chain's CDR3 is CASSLSGGETQYF. CDR3 nucleotides: TGTGCCAGCAGCTTATCCGGGGGAGAGACCCAGTACTTC.

This chain links TRBV4-2 with TRBJ1-2, with TRBD1 identical over 7 bases. Unmatched junction bases numbered 6, after V lost 4 bases and J lost 7 bases. CDR3 length: 13 residues. Germline V CDR1 and CDR2: LGHNA, YNFKEQ. The CDR3 reads CASSPEGAGGYTF. CDR3 coding DNA: TGTGCCAGCAGCCCAGAGGGGGCAGGTGGCTACACCTTC.

This clonotype was counted a few times. The genes are TRBV29-1 and TRBJ1-1; D call uncertain. V lost 1 base and J lost 2, with 8 bases in between. Germline CDR1 SQVTM, CDR2 ANQGSEA. This CDR3 contains 13 residues. As DNA, the CDR3 is TGCAGCGTTGAAGTTGGGATAAACACTGAAGCTTTCTTT. The encoded protein is CSVEVGINTEAFF. Drawing the rest from reference TRBV29-1 and TRBJ1-1, the complete variable domain is SAVISQKPSRDICQRGTSLTIQCQVDSQVTMMFWYRQQPGQSLTLIATANQGSEATYESGFVIDKFPISRPNLTFSTLTVSNMSPEDSSIYLCSVEVGINTEAFFGQGTRLTVV.

This clonotype was seen at least ten times. The chain uses TRBV29-1 and TRBJ1-4, with a possible D match to TRBD1 (6 bases). CDR3 length: 14 residues. V shed 0 bases and J shed 7 bases, with 12 bases lying between them. Germline values: CDR1 SQVTM, CDR2 ANQGSEA. This CDR3 is CSVEDRGGGEKLFF. The CDR3 DNA is TGCAGCGTTGAAGATCGGGGGGGCGGTGAAAAACTGTTTTTT.

This clonotype was detected only a few times. The J gene is TRBJ2-3, the V gene TRBV3-1; D not certain. There are 13 residues in the CDR3. Germline V gene lookup returns CDR1 LGHDT and CDR2 YNNKEL (reference sequence). V gave up 0 bases and J gave up 6 bases, with 7 bases separating them. The CDR3 sequence: CASSQDNVDTQYF. CDR3 in DNA: TGTGCCAGCAGCCAAGATAACGTGGATACGCAGTATTTT.